A selection of T cell receptor beta chains follows, all from one sample in a study of PD-1 blockade in classical Hodgkin lymphoma. Assay used: immunoSEQ multiplex PCR; TCRdb lists only in-frame clones, some missing. The sample has roughly 13,000 clones, 75% to 95% seen once. This material consisted of peripheral blood mononuclear cells (PBMCs), taken at baseline. These receptors were collected from a human donor with classical Hodgkin lymphoma. CDR3s include the opening cysteine and the closing phenylalanine or tryptophan. Fields, in order: V gene, D gene, J gene, clone size, CDR3 protein, CDR3 DNA. A D gene is named only where the DNA matches it firmly. Only some rows state a clone size, as once, few, many or a class for expanded clones.

TRBV28	.	TRBJ2-7	.	CASSPGPSYEQYF	TGTGCCAGCAGTCCGGGACCTTCCTACGAGCAGTACTTC
TRBV7-9	TRBD1	TRBJ1-1	.	CASSLGGQGRSFF	TGTGCCAGCAGCTTAGGGGGACAGGGACGGTCTTTCTTT
TRBV6-4	.	TRBJ2-3	.	CASSDVAGRRDTQYF	TGTGCCAGCAGTGACGTTGCTGGTCGTAGAGATACGCAGTATTTT
TRBV11-2	.	TRBJ1-5	.	CASSRAGRDQPQHF	TGTGCCAGCAGCCGTGCAGGACGGGATCAGCCCCAGCATTTT
TRBV19	.	TRBJ2-6	.	CASSPPTVVGRANVLTF	TGTGCCAGTAGTCCCCCGACAGTGGTCGGCAGGGCCAACGTCCTGACTTTC
TRBV2	.	TRBJ1-5	few	CASSRDLQPQHF	TGTGCCAGCAGTCGGGATCTTCAGCCCCAGCATTTT
TRBV15	.	TRBJ1-5	.	CATSRDHQPQHF	TGTGCCACCAGCAGAGATCACCAGCCCCAGCATTTT
TRBV10-2	TRBD2	TRBJ2-3	once	CASNPGGAAVDTQYF	TGCGCCAGCAACCCGGGGGGGGCCGCAGTAGATACGCAGTATTTT
TRBV6-1	.	TRBJ1-5	.	CASRGSGFWNQPQHF	TGTGCCAGCAGGGGCTCAGGGTTTTGGAATCAGCCCCAGCATTTT
TRBV5-1	.	TRBJ1-3	once	CASSLVWGSGNTIYF	TGCGCCAGCAGCTTGGTCTGGGGCTCAGGAAACACCATATATTTT
TRBV4-2	.	TRBJ2-1	.	CASSIRDGGVYEQFF	TGTGCCAGCAGCATCAGGGACGGGGGAGTCTATGAGCAGTTCTTC
TRBV7-9	TRBD1	TRBJ1-1	.	CASSFFLNRDSEAFF	TGTGCCAGCAGCTTTTTTCTTAATCGGGACAGTGAAGCTTTCTTT
TRBV4-2	.	TRBJ2-7	few	CASSQEGWGSYEQYF	TGTGCCAGCAGCCAGGAGGGATGGGGGTCCTACGAGCAGTACTTC
TRBV7-9	.	TRBJ1-2	.	CASSLSQATYGYTF	TGTGCCAGCAGCTTAAGTCAGGCAACATATGGCTACACCTTC
TRBV27	.	TRBJ1-1	.	CASSFVDPYGTENTEAFF	TGTGCCAGCAGTTTCGTGGACCCCTATGGGACCGAGAACACTGAAGCTTTCTTT
TRBV2	.	TRBJ1-1	.	CASRGGRGTEAFF	TGTGCCAGCAGGGGGGGTCGGGGGACTGAAGCTTTCTTT
TRBV4-2	.	TRBJ2-2	.	CASSQEVGAPPGELFF	TGTGCCAGCAGCCAAGAGGTGGGGGCCCCCCCCGGGGAGCTGTTTTTT
TRBV4-1	TRBD1	TRBJ2-7	.	CASSQGQGENYEQYF	TGCGCCAGCAGCCAGGGACAGGGAGAAAACTACGAGCAGTACTTC
TRBV5-1	.	TRBJ2-2	.	CASSLEGNTGELFF	TGCGCCAGCAGTTTGGAGGGTAACACCGGGGAGCTGTTTTTT
TRBV19	.	TRBJ2-3	large	CASSIGTDTQYF	TGTGCCAGTAGTATCGGGACAGATACGCAGTATTTT
TRBV5-6	TRBD1	TRBJ2-5	.	CASSSDRAYQETQYF	TGTGCCAGCAGCTCGGACAGGGCGTACCAAGAGACCCAGTACTTC
TRBV7-9	.	TRBJ2-3	.	CASSLERADTQYF	TGTGCCAGCAGCTTAGAGAGGGCAGATACGCAGTATTTT
TRBV7-9	.	TRBJ2-7	.	CASSSDRRSVEQYF	TGTGCCAGCAGCTCTGACCGCAGAAGCGTTGAGCAGTACTTC
TRBV14	.	TRBJ2-2	.	CASSHRFTGELFF	TGTGCCAGCAGCCACCGATTCACCGGGGAGCTGTTTTTT
TRBV5-1	TRBD1	TRBJ2-7	.	CASSSWTGPYEQYF	TGCGCCAGCAGCTCGTGGACAGGGCCCTACGAGCAGTACTTC
TRBV7-9	.	TRBJ1-2	few	CASSLWLTGQTNYGYTF	TGTGCCAGCAGCTTATGGCTGACAGGCCAAACTAACTATGGCTACACCTTC
TRBV11-3	.	TRBJ2-2	.	CASSLVKTGELFF	TGTGCCAGCAGCTTAGTCAAGACCGGGGAGCTGTTTTTT
TRBV11-1	.	TRBJ2-1	.	CASSLLIRFTSYNEQFF	TGTGCCAGCAGCTTGTTGATCAGGTTCACCTCCTACAATGAGCAGTTCTTC
TRBV27	TRBD2	TRBJ2-7	.	CASSRDWGGSYEQYF	TGTGCCAGCAGCCGAGACTGGGGGGGCTCCTACGAGCAGTACTTC
TRBV5-1	.	TRBJ1-3	.	CASSLFGATGNTIYF	TGCGCCAGCAGCCTCTTTGGAGCTACTGGAAACACCATATATTTT
TRBV11-2	.	TRBJ1-3	.	CASSWDGSGNTIYF	TGTGCCAGCAGCTGGGACGGCTCTGGAAACACCATATATTTT
TRBV5-1	TRBD2	TRBJ2-2	.	CASSPTGTTFTGELFF	TGCGCCAGCAGCCCCACCGGGACTACGTTCACCGGGGAGCTGTTTTTT
TRBV5-1	TRBD1	TRBJ1-2	once	CASSLTGQAYGYTF	TGCGCCAGCAGCTTAACGGGACAGGCTTATGGCTACACCTTC
TRBV19	.	TRBJ2-5	.	CASSSTDSSPQYF	TGTGCCAGTAGTAGCACAGACTCGTCGCCCCAGTACTTC
TRBV5-4	.	TRBJ1-4	.	CASSLSPGALEKLFF	TGTGCCAGCAGCTTGTCTCCAGGGGCTCTGGAAAAACTGTTTTTT
TRBV2	.	TRBJ2-7	.	CASKGSRDSYEQYF	TGTGCCAGCAAGGGTAGCAGGGACTCCTACGAGCAGTACTTC
TRBV28	.	TRBJ1-6	.	CASSSPGNSPLHF	TGTGCCAGCAGTTCTCCAGGGAATTCACCCCTCCACTTT
TRBV6-5	.	TRBJ2-7	.	CASSYGDTTSYEQYF	TGTGCCAGCAGTTATGGCGACACCACTTCCTACGAGCAGTACTTC
TRBV28	.	TRBJ1-2	.	CASTDLRGGGAGGGYTF	TGTGCCAGCACCGACCTTCGAGGGGGGGGAGCCGGAGGTGGCTACACCTTC
TRBV7-7	.	TRBJ2-5	.	CASSPRGGPGAQYF	TGTGCCAGCAGCCCCCGTGGGGGTCCGGGGGCCCAGTACTTC
TRBV5-5	TRBD1	TRBJ1-1	.	CASSLGGTAKLNTEAFF	TGTGCCAGCAGCTTGGGGGGGACAGCCAAACTGAACACTGAAGCTTTCTTT
TRBV5-1	.	TRBJ2-3	.	CASSLQGSTDTQYF	TGCGCCAGCAGCTTACAGGGTTCGACAGATACGCAGTATTTT
TRBV6-6	.	TRBJ2-7	.	CASFRGHNHEQYF	TGTGCCAGCTTCCGGGGCCACAACCACGAGCAGTACTTC